This T cell receptor beta chain was captured in a study of T cell clusters in autoimmune cytopenias. The length of the CDR3 is 14 residues. Germline V gene data show CDR1 as SGHDT and CDR2 as YYEEEE. TRB was amplified by touch-down multiplex PCR, primer pools A and B combined. TCRdb reprocessed the multiplex PCR reads, with one entry per CDR3 protein and no DNA. Its clone listing holds fewer than 3,500 distinct CDR3 sequences. Each sample's input was roughly 270 ng genomic DNA, 38,000 or so genome equivalents. This clonotype is classed as medium-sized by frequency. J is TRBJ2-1 and V is TRBV5-6; lacking DNA, the TRBD2 call made by TCRdb goes unchecked. Material: peripheral blood. The sequence derives from a human donor with an autoimmune cytopenia or autoimmune hepatitis (not recorded which). The CDR3 loop is CASSLSGGDNEQFF.